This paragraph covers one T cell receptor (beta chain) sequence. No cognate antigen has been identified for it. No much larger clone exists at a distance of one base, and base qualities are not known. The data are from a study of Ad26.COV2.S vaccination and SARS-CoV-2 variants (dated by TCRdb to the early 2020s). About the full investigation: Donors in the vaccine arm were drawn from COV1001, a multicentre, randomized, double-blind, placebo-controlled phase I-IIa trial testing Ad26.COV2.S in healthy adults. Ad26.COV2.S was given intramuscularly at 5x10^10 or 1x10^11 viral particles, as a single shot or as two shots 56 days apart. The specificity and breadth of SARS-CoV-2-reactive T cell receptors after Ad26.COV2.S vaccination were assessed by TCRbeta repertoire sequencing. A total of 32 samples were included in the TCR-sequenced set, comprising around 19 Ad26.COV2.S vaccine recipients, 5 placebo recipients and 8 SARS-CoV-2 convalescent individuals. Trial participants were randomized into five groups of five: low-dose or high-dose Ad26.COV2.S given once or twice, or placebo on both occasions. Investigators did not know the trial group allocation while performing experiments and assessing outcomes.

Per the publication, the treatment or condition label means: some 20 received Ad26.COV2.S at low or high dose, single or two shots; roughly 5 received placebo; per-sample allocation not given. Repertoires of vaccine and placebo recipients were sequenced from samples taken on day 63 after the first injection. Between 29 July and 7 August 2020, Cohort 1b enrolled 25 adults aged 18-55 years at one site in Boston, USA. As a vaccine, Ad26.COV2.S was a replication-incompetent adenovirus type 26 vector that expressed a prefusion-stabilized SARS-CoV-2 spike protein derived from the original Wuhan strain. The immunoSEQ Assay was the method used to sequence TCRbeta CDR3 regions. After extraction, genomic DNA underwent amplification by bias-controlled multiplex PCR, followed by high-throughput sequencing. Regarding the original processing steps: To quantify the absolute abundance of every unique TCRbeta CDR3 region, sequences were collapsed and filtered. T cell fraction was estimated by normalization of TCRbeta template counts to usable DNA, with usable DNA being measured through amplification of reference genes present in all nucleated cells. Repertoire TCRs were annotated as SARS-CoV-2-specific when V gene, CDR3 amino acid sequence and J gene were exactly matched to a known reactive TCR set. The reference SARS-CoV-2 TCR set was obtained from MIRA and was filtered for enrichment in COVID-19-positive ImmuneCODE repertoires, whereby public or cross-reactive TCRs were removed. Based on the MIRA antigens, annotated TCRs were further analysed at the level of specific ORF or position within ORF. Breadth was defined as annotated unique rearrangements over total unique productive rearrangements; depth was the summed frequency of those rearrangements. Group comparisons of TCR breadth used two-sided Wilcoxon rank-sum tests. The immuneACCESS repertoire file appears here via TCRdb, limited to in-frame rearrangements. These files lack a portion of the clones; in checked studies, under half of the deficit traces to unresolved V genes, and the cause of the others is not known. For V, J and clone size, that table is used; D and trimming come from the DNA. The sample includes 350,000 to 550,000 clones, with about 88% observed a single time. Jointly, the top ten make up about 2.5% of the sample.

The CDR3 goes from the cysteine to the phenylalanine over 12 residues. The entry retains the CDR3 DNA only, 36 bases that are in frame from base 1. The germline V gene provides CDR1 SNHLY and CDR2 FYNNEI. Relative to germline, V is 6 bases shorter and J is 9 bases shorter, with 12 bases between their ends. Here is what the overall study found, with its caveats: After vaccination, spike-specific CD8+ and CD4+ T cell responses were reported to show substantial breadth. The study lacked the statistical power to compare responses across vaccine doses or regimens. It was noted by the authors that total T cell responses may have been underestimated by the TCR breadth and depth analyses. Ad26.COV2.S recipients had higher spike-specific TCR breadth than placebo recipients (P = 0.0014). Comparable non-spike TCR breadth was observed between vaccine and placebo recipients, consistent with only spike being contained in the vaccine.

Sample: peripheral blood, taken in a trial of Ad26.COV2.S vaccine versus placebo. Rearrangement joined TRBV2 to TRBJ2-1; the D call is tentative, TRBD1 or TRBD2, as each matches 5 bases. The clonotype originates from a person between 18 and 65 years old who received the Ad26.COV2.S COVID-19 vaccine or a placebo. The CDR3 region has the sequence CASRDRGGEQFF. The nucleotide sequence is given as TGTGCCAGCAGAGACAGAGGAGGTGAGCAGTTCTTC.